This entry lists 7 T cell receptor beta chains sequenced from one sample in a study of CD8 T cells in Susac syndrome (dated by TCRdb to between 2019 and 2020). Library creation used the immunoSEQ multiplex PCR assay. RNA was extracted using the RNeasy kit, and roughly 0.5 to 1 ug of the RNA was reverse transcribed with random hexamers. TCRdb redid the processing of the public reads, applying fastp at Q25 and MiXCR, and retained in-frame beta chains. Entries that share a CDR3 protein sequence are merged under the most common genes and DNA. A total of 160,000 or so distinct CDR3 sequences appear in this sample, roughly 95% of them only once. 0.075% to 0.095% of the sample rests with the top ten. The sample was CD4+ T cells from PBMCs. The receptors here all came from a human donor with multiple sclerosis.

The chain uses TRBV12-3 or TRBV12-4 and TRBJ2-2; 12 nucleotides align to TRBD2. The CDR3 extends over 16 amino acids. Unmatched junction bases numbered 4, after V lost 7 bases and J lost 1 base. The CDR3 region is CASTLAGGVNTGELFF. The DNA of the CDR3 is TGTGCCAGCACCCTAGCGGGAGGGGTGAACACCGGGGAGCTGTTTTTT.

The rearrangement uses TRBV3-1 and TRBJ2-5; 8 bases agree with TRBD1. The ends lost 5 bases at V and 0 bases at J; junction bases unmatched: 11. CDR3 length: 17 residues. Germline-derived CDR1 and CDR2 are LGHDT and YNNKEL (reference sequence). As DNA, the CDR3 is TGTGCCAGCAGCGAAAGAACTTGGACAGGGCACCAAGAGACCCAGTACTTC. This codes for CASSERTWTGHQETQYF.

The chain recombines TRBV20-1 with TRBJ2-7; 10 bases agree with TRBD1. Germline V gene lookup returns CDR1 DFQATT and CDR2 SNEGSKA (reference sequence). The ends lost 5 bases at V and 5 bases at J; junction bases unmatched: 6. The CDR3 runs to 13 residues. This CDR3 is CSAPGTGVNEQYF. In DNA form, the CDR3 reads TGCAGTGCTCCCGGGACAGGGGTCAACGAGCAGTACTTC.

The chain is built from TRBV18 and TRBJ1-3; no clear D gene. CDR1 is KGHSH, CDR2 LQKENI, per germline. V was trimmed by 6 bases and J by 0 bases, leaving 18 bases between them. This CDR3 spans 17 amino acids. As DNA, the CDR3 is TGTGCCAGCTCCCCAATTAGACTATCCGGCTCTGGAAACACCATATATTTT. Translated: CASSPIRLSGSGNTIYF.

The chain is built from TRBV3-1 and TRBJ2-6; no clear D. There are 15 residues in the CDR3. Trimming stripped 4 bases from V and 1 base from J, with 8 bases between. Germline lookup yields CDR1 LGHDT and CDR2 YNNKEL (reference sequence). CDR3 DNA: TGTGCCAGCAGCCCGCCTGGTTCTGGGGCCAACGTCCTGACTTTC. Protein: CASSPPGSGANVLTF.

The CDR3 region is CASSHVTYEQYF. In DNA form, the CDR3 reads TGTGCCAGCAGCCATGTTACCTACGAGCAGTACTTC. The V call is TRBV3-1, the J call TRBJ2-7; the D is unclear. The CDR3 sequence is 12 residues long. Germline assignment: CDR1 LGHDT and CDR2 YNNKEL (reference sequence). Trimming pared 3 bases from V and 2 bases from J, leaving 5 bases between.

This clonotype has just one count. The V call is TRBV2, the J call TRBJ2-5, with TRBD2 identical over 7 bases. The junction had 7 bases not matched to a gene; V was cut back by 1 base and J by 5 bases. The germline V gene has CDR1 SNHLY and CDR2 FYNNEI. CDR3 length: 15 amino acids. CDR3 nucleotide sequence: TGTGCCAGCAGTGAAGGGATAGCGGGCCTGGAGACCCAGTACTTC. Translation: CASSEGIAGLETQYF.